This T cell receptor (beta chain) was observed in a study of OX40 agonist ivuxolimab in advanced cancers. Background for the entire study: Ivuxolimab was an agonistic, fully human IgG2 monoclonal antibody directed against OX40 (CD134), a costimulatory receptor. Intravenous ivuxolimab was administered to patients every 2 weeks at six dose levels: 0.01, 0.1, 0.3, 1.5, 3 and 10 mg/kg. Of the 50 to 55 dose-escalation patients, hepatocellular carcinoma was present in about 20, melanoma in around 15, renal cell carcinoma in 9 and head and neck cancer in 9. A male proportion of almost 85% and a mean age of 60 years, ranging from about 23 to 90, were recorded for the dose-escalation cohort. Prior anti-PD-1, anti-PD-L1 or anti-CTLA-4 therapy was permitted, and approximately 39% of dose-escalation patients had received checkpoint inhibitors. Partial responses occurred in three dose-escalation patients, of whom one had hepatocellular carcinoma and two had cutaneous melanoma. The point of sequencing TCRbeta in the periphery was to test whether ivuxolimab changed TCR sequence diversity and drove clonal T-cell expansion. The paper covers the monotherapy dose-escalation part of the phase I ivuxolimab trial, which included N of about 51 patients.

General conclusions and limits of the study: After ivuxolimab, expanded clones were on average more numerous among CD8+ T cells than among CD4+ T cells. In the 0.1-3.0 mg/kg groups, partial responders had among the lowest normalized peripheral clonal expansion, particularly in CD8+ T cells. Low levels of normalized T-cell clonal expansion were also seen in some patients who did not respond. At doses of 0.1 to 3.0 mg/kg, clonal expansion of both CD4+ and CD8+ T cells in blood was seen between baseline and week 6. Which antigens the clonally expanded peripheral T cells were specific for was not determined.

For sequencing of the TCRbeta CDR3 region, genomic DNA was extracted from the sorted cells. TCRbeta CDR3 regions were sequenced using the immunoSEQ Assay. What TCRdb holds here is the immuneACCESS table cut down to in-frame rearrangements. Part of the clones is not present; checked against another copy, under half of the missing clones reflect an unresolved V gene, and the others are unexplained. This sample gives around 56,000 clones in total; roughly 86% of them show up just once. The ten largest make up 1.1% of the sample. Patients with autoimmune disease history or receiving systemic immunosuppression were excluded from the trial. Peripheral blood for TCR sequencing was collected from all dose cohorts at baseline, on cycle 4 day 1, and on cycle 7 day 1. The samples were drawn from a first-in-human, open-label, multicenter phase I dose-escalation trial of ivuxolimab. The trial enrolled adults with locally advanced or metastatic head and neck squamous cell, hepatocellular, melanoma or renal cell carcinoma. Before TCR sequencing, CD4+ and CD8+ T cells were separately sorted from peripheral blood.

With respect to this clone: Its recognized antigen is unknown. Base qualities are not provided; no much larger clone lies one nucleotide away.

This sequence was found in an adult with an advanced solid tumor such as melanoma, head and neck, liver or kidney cancer. The sequencing here drew on CD4+ or CD8+ T cells sorted from blood, taken in a trial of the OX40 agonist ivuxolimab.

The CDR3 loop reads CASSYSIGQGDIQYF. The DNA is as follows: TGTGCCAGCAGTTACTCCATCGGACAGGGGGACATTCAGTACTTC. Rearrangement joined TRBV6-5 to TRBJ2-4; 10 bases in the junction line up with TRBD1. Compared with germline, V lacks 0 bases and J lacks 8 bases; bases without a gene match: 4. The CDR3 sequence holds 15 residues, the cysteine and phenylalanine included. The only DNA kept is the CDR3, 45 bases in frame from the first base. CDR1 and CDR2, per the germline V gene, are MNHEY and SVGAGI.